This is a list of T cell receptor beta chains from one sample in a study of blood T cell repertoires in COVID-19. Data came from immunoSEQ multiplex PCR; TCRdb stores just in-frame clones and leaves some out. The table has approximately 230,000 clones, 70% to 90% seen once. Sequenced input: PBMCs or T cells enriched from blood (not recorded which). These receptors were taken from a young man who had recovered from COVID-19. CDR3s include the opening cysteine and the closing phenylalanine or tryptophan. D genes are given only for firm matches.

CDR3 length	D gene	J gene	V gene	CDR3 protein
15	.	TRBJ1-5	TRBV15	CATSRDLAGNQPQHF
15	.	TRBJ2-5	TRBV5-4	CASSLDRGRWETQYF
16	TRBD1	TRBJ1-1	TRBV3-1/TRBV3-2	CASSQEPGTGGRSAFF
15	TRBD1	TRBJ1-5	TRBV6-1	CASRVTGGGNQPQHF
16	TRBD2	TRBJ2-1	TRBV3-1/TRBV3-2	CASSQSPGLENNEQFF
15	.	TRBJ1-1	TRBV10-2	CASTPGGEINTEAFF
13	TRBD1	TRBJ1-2	TRBV19	CASSMQGGYGYTF
12	.	TRBJ2-7	TRBV5-5	CASSLPLYEQYF
17	TRBD2	TRBJ2-3	TRBV4-1	CASSQARLARPGDTQYF
16	.	TRBJ2-7	TRBV6-5	CASSYPRGGSSYEQYF
16	.	TRBJ2-7	TRBV4-1	CASSQAEARATYEQYF
12	TRBD1	TRBJ1-1	TRBV25-1	CASRDRVGQAFF
14	TRBD1	TRBJ2-7	TRBV29-1	CSVTKGQVSYEQYF
16	.	TRBJ1-1	TRBV18	CASSPPSEGVMAEAFF
16	TRBD1	TRBJ1-1	TRBV5-4	CASSLVPGGMNTEAFF
15	TRBD1	TRBJ2-3	TRBV18	CASSHRQGPTDTQYF
15	.	TRBJ2-3	TRBV7-2	CASSLDQAGPDTQYF
15	TRBD1	TRBJ1-1	TRBV6-5	CASSSVDRGLSEAFF
16	TRBD2	TRBJ2-7	TRBV19	CASSTPTSGSTYEQYF
15	TRBD1	TRBJ2-2	TRBV27	CASRPGQGAIGELFF
13	.	TRBJ2-1	TRBV7-6	CASSFYQGSEQFF
16	TRBD2	TRBJ2-3	TRBV13	CASSLRLAGGRDTQYF
14	TRBD1	TRBJ1-1	TRBV30	CAWSFTGVPGEAFF